The rows below give T cell receptor beta chains drawn from one sample of a study of control samples from healthy donors and cancer patients. The assay was immunoSEQ multiplex PCR, and TCRdb's table has in-frame clones only and misses some. The sample has some 150,000 clones, approximately 91% seen once. Sequencing used blood. All receptors derive from a man aged 25 to 45 in good health. The CDR3 runs from the conserved cysteine through the conserved F or W. A D gene is named only where the DNA matches it firmly.

J: TRBJ1-1; V: TRBV28; length: 13; D: -; CDR3: CASITARNTEAFF
J: TRBJ2-3; V: TRBV11-2; length: 13; D: -; CDR3: CASSRVWTDTQYF
J: TRBJ1-4; V: TRBV7-2; length: 15; D: -; CDR3: CASSLTSIPNEKLFF
J: TRBJ2-3; V: TRBV11-2; length: 16; D: TRBD2; CDR3: CASSLQIAGGTDTQYF
J: TRBJ1-1; V: TRBV6-2/TRBV6-3; length: 13; D: -; CDR3: CASSYNAPAEAFF
J: TRBJ2-7; V: TRBV19; length: 15; D: -; CDR3: CASSPTIQGYYEQYF
J: TRBJ2-4; V: TRBV21-1; length: 13; D: -; CDR3: CASSNSGKNIQYF
J: TRBJ2-7; V: TRBV11-1; length: 16; D: TRBD1; CDR3: CASSTWTGPVGYEQYF
J: TRBJ1-1; V: TRBV28; length: 14; D: TRBD1; CDR3: CASSPSTGGLEAFF
J: TRBJ1-3; V: TRBV7-2; length: 16; D: TRBD1; CDR3: CASSLATGDYRNTIYF
J: TRBJ2-3; V: TRBV7-7; length: 15; D: TRBD2; CDR3: CASSLGGGTTDTQYF
J: TRBJ1-4; V: TRBV24-1; length: 12; D: TRBD1; CDR3: CATQGEQEKLFF
J: TRBJ2-1; V: TRBV2; length: 15; D: -; CDR3: CASRNGVLSYNEQFF
J: TRBJ2-6; V: TRBV27; length: 15; D: -; CDR3: CASSSGVAGANVLTF
J: TRBJ1-1; V: TRBV28; length: 13; D: -; CDR3: CASTTLGPTEAFF
J: TRBJ1-1; V: TRBV10-3; length: 16; D: -; CDR3: CATSPFGLQGNTEAFF
J: TRBJ2-7; V: TRBV5-5; length: 15; D: -; CDR3: CASSLDSQGGYEQYF
J: TRBJ1-1; V: TRBV6-6; length: 13; D: -; CDR3: CASSHRVNTEAFF
J: TRBJ1-2; V: TRBV28; length: 15; D: -; CDR3: CASSSPLRANYGYTF
J: TRBJ2-7; V: TRBV19; length: 14; D: -; CDR3: CASSSFEASYEQYF
J: TRBJ2-7; V: TRBV27; length: 15; D: -; CDR3: CASSLSATSTYEQYF
J: TRBJ2-4; V: TRBV6-1; length: 19; D: TRBD2; CDR3: CASSEALQGTSPFKNIQYF
J: TRBJ2-5; V: TRBV14; length: 12; D: -; CDR3: CASKGPGYAQYF
J: TRBJ1-2; V: TRBV6-5; length: 14; D: -; CDR3: CASKYSTGLGGYTF
J: TRBJ2-1; V: TRBV4-1; length: 12; D: -; CDR3: CAASTGNNEQFF
J: TRBJ1-2; V: TRBV5-1; length: 12; D: -; CDR3: CASSRNSGGYTF
J: TRBJ2-3; V: TRBV25-1; length: 15; D: -; CDR3: CASSETGQSTDTQYF
J: TRBJ1-5; V: TRBV7-9; length: 16; D: TRBD1; CDR3: CASSYIGTGGRQPQHF
J: TRBJ2-3; V: TRBV6-5; length: 15; D: -; CDR3: CASSYGVGVGDTQYF
J: TRBJ1-1; V: TRBV28; length: 17; D: TRBD1; CDR3: CASERSGQGARGTEAFF
J: TRBJ2-1; V: TRBV6-1; length: 13; D: -; CDR3: CASSDPPYNEQFF
J: TRBJ2-1; V: TRBV5-6; length: 12; D: -; CDR3: CASSPRGYEQFF
J: TRBJ2-7; V: TRBV6-5; length: 12; D: -; CDR3: CASSLSSYEQYF
J: TRBJ1-3; V: TRBV30; length: 13; D: -; CDR3: CAWSGGWGNTIYF
J: TRBJ1-5; V: TRBV6-1; length: 15; D: -; CDR3: CASSEEGVFNQPQHF
J: TRBJ2-7; V: TRBV19; length: 15; D: -; CDR3: CASSKGTPGSYEQYF
J: TRBJ1-1; V: TRBV29-1; length: 12; D: TRBD1; CDR3: CSGYQGGAEAFF
J: TRBJ1-4; V: TRBV5-5; length: 15; D: -; CDR3: CASSFSALTNEKLFF
J: TRBJ1-5; V: TRBV15; length: 16; D: -; CDR3: CATSRVEGRSNQPQHF
J: TRBJ2-3; V: TRBV12-3/TRBV12-4; length: 13; D: -; CDR3: CASRWTDTDTQYF
J: TRBJ2-3; V: TRBV7-2; length: 16; D: -; CDR3: CASSLDRSARTDTQYF
J: TRBJ2-1; V: TRBV6-5; length: 12; D: -; CDR3: CATFSSYNEQFF
J: TRBJ2-1; V: TRBV10-3; length: 17; D: TRBD2; CDR3: CAISYGTSGGAINEQFF
J: TRBJ1-3; V: TRBV19; length: 15; D: -; CDR3: CASSIYQGTGNTIYF
J: TRBJ1-1; V: TRBV2; length: 15; D: TRBD1; CDR3: CASSRQGAMDTEAFF
J: TRBJ2-1; V: TRBV10-3; length: 16; D: TRBD1; CDR3: CAISESRQGIYNEQFF
J: TRBJ1-2; V: TRBV27; length: 13; D: -; CDR3: CASSWAQGGGYTF
J: TRBJ1-4; V: TRBV9; length: 14; D: TRBD1; CDR3: CASTIGGENEKLFF
J: TRBJ1-1; V: TRBV29-1; length: 13; D: -; CDR3: CSVAEGAGTEAFF
J: TRBJ1-2; V: TRBV5-1; length: 16; D: -; CDR3: CASSLVSLGQNYGYTF
J: TRBJ2-2; V: TRBV5-1; length: 14; D: TRBD1; CDR3: CASSWDRPPGELFF
J: TRBJ2-3; V: TRBV5-1; length: 14; D: -; CDR3: CASSLDTNTDTQYF
J: TRBJ1-2; V: TRBV7-8; length: 14; D: -; CDR3: CASSLAAINYGYTF
J: TRBJ2-3; V: TRBV3-1/TRBV3-2; length: 13; D: TRBD1; CDR3: CASTRQGGDTQYF
J: TRBJ2-7; V: TRBV5-4; length: 14; D: TRBD2; CDR3: CASSLGASGFEQYF